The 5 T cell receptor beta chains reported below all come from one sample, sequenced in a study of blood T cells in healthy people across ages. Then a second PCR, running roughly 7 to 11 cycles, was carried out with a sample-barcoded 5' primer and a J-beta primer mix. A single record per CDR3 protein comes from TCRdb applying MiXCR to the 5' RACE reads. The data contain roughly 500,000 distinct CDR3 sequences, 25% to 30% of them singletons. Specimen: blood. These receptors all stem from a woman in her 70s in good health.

The CDR3 loop is CSVPKGGSGANVLTF. CDR3 in DNA: TGCAGCGTCCCTAAGGGGGGGTCTGGGGCCAACGTCCTGACTTTC. The gene calls are TRBV29-1 and TRBJ2-6; a possible D gene is TRBD2 (7 bases). The germline V gene has CDR1 SQVTM and CDR2 ANQGSEA. Trimming took off 6 bases at V and 1 base at J, with 13 bases between the two ends. The CDR3 totals 15 residues.

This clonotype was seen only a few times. The CDR3 DNA follows: TGCGCCAGCAGCCAAGAGATCCAAGGCTCGGGGACTAGCGTGGAGACCCAGTACTTC. It is translated as CASSQEIQGSGTSVETQYF. This rearrangement joins TRBV4-3 to TRBJ2-5; 10 nucleotides match TRBD2. CDR1 and CDR2 from the germline V gene are LGHNA and YSLEER. The CDR3 runs 19 residues. The trim removed 0 bases at V and 5 bases at J, leaving 15 bases unmatched.

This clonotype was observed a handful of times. The DNA of the CDR3 is TGTGCCAGCTCTGGAGCTGGCTCGAACACCGGGGAGCTGTTTTTT. It yields the protein CASSGAGSNTGELFF. The rearrangement uses TRBV11-3 and TRBJ2-2; D uncertain. The CDR3 covers 15 residues. V lost 8 bases and J lost 0, with 13 bases in between. Germline CDR1 is SGHNT and CDR2 is YENEEA.

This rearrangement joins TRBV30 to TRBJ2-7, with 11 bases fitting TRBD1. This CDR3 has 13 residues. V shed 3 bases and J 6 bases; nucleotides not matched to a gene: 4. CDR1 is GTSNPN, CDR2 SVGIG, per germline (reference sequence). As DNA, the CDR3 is TGTGCCTGGAGCGGACAGGGGGCGGGCGAGCAGTACTTC. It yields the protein CAWSGQGAGEQYF. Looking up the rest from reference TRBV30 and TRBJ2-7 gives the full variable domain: SQTIHQWPATLVQPVGSPLSLECTVEGTSNPNLYWYRQAAGRGLQLLFYSVGIGQISSEVPQNLSASRPQDRQFILSSKKLLLSDSGFYLCAWSGQGAGEQYFGPGTRLTVT.

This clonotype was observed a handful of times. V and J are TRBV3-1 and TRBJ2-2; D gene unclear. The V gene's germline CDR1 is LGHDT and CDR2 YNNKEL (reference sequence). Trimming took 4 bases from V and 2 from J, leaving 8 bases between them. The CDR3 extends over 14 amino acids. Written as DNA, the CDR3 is TGTGCCAGCAGCCCCCTTTCTAACACCGGGGAGCTGTTTTTT. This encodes CASSPLSNTGELFF.